This record concerns one T cell receptor beta chain sequence. The germline V gene has CDR1 MNHEY and CDR2 SVGAGI. The CDR3 covers 14 residues. The trim removed 5 bases at V and 4 bases at J, leaving 5 bases unmatched. Sequencing was performed with immunoSEQ multiplex PCR; in TCRdb, only in-frame clones are kept and a portion is missing. Of about 76,000 clones detected, 70% to 90% appear once; the ten largest clones hold roughly a sixth. The data were obtained in a study of blood T cell repertoires in COVID-19. Sequenced material: peripheral blood. The sequence derives from a human donor in a cohort sampled during active COVID-19. The chain joins TRBV6-5 to TRBJ1-1, with 9 bases fitting TRBD1. The CDR3 loop reads CASSRDRESTEAFF. The CDR3 region has the DNA TGTGCCAGCAGTAGGGACAGGGAAAGCACTGAAGCTTTCTTT.